What follows are 8 T cell receptor beta chains derived from one specimen sequenced in a study of blood T cells in healthy people across ages. Next came a second PCR, run for about 7 to 12 cycles, which used a sample-barcoded 5' primer along with a J-beta primer mix. MiXCR was run by TCRdb on the 5' RACE reads, yielding one entry per CDR3 protein. The sample includes hundreds of thousands of distinct CDR3 sequences, approximately 49% seen only once; the top ten take under 35%. Specimen: blood. The origin of the receptors is an older woman in good health.

J is TRBJ2-2 and V is TRBV29-1, with 9 nucleotides matching TRBD2. The V segment lost 4 bases and the J segment 6 bases; nucleotides outside the gene matches: 15. Germline CDR1 and CDR2: SQVTM and ANQGSEA. There are 17 residues in the CDR3. CDR3 loop: CSVGARAGGAGPGELFF. The CDR3, as DNA: TGCAGCGTTGGTGCTCGAGCGGGAGGAGCAGGGCCCGGGGAGCTGTTTTTT.

Only a few counts were recorded for this clonotype. The V gene is TRBV7-8, the J gene TRBJ2-7; TRBD1 aligns across 9 bases. Looked up from germline, CDR1 is SGHVS and CDR2 is FQNEAQ. CDR3 length equals 13 residues. Losses at the gene ends were 6 bases for V and 3 bases for J; bases not matched to a gene: 3. The CDR3 here is CASRQDRGYEQYF. CDR3 bases: TGTGCCAGCAGACAGGACAGGGGCTACGAGCAGTACTTC. The full variable domain, in which reference TRBV7-8 and TRBJ2-7 provide the parts outside the CDR3, is GAGVSQSPRYKVAKRGQDVALRCDPISGHVSLFWYQQALGQGPEFLTYFQNEAQLDKSGLPSDRFFAERPEGSVSTLKIQRTQQEDSAVYLCASRQDRGYEQYFGPGTRLTVT.

The CDR3 bases are TGTGCCAGCAGCTTAGGGCCACCTAAGTCAGGGCAAAACATTCAGTACTTC. Amino acids: CASSLGPPKSGQNIQYF. The chain couples TRBV7-2 to TRBJ2-4, with D perhaps matching TRBD1 (5 bases). V lost 1 base and J lost 5, with 18 bases in between. The CDR3 has 17 amino acids. The germline CDR1 and CDR2 sequences are SGHTA and FQGNSA. Together with reference TRBV7-2 and TRBJ2-4, the CDR3 gives the full variable domain: GAGVSQSPSNKVTEKGKDVELRCDPISGHTALYWYRQSLGQGLEFLIYFQGNSAPDKSGLPSDRFSAERTGGSVSTLTIQRTQQEDSAVYLCASSLGPPKSGQNIQYFGAGTRLSVL.

The chain joins TRBV20-1 to TRBJ2-4; the D gene is possibly TRBD1 (5 bases). TRBJ2-7 explains the end of the DNA better; the J call may be wrong. CDR1 and CDR2 (germline): DFQATT, SNEGSKA (reference sequence). The CDR3 length is 16 residues. The CDR3 nucleotides read TGCAGTGCTAGAGATACAAAAGGGGTTAATTTTTACGAGCAGTACTTC. Encoded protein: CSARDTKGVNFYEQYF.

This clonotype was found many times. The rearrangement links TRBV10-3 to TRBJ2-1, with unresolved D. This CDR3 spans 13 amino acids. Trimming stripped 5 bases from V and 0 bases from J, with 5 bases between. CDR1 is ENHRY, CDR2 SYGVKD, per germline. CDR3 DNA: TGTGCCATCAGTTTGGGCTCCTACAATGAGCAGTTCTTC. Translated: CAISLGSYNEQFF.

To note about this clonotype: One end of the junction varies from germline; a read error may be responsible. This chain connects TRBV7-2 to TRBJ1-2; D gene uncertain. Germline lookup yields CDR1 SGHTA and CDR2 FQGNSA. This CDR3 spans 12 amino acids. CDR3 protein: CASNLAQRGYTF. The DNA of the CDR3 is TGTGCCAGCAACTTAGCACAGCGCGGCTACACCTTC.

V and J are TRBV7-2 and TRBJ2-7; perhaps TRBD2 as D (6 bases). There are 17 residues in the CDR3. CDR1 SGHTA and CDR2 FQGNSA come from the germline V gene. V was trimmed by 3 bases and J by 5 bases, leaving 23 bases between them. The CDR3 is CASSFYGGNGVGDEQYF. The CDR3 coding sequence is TGTGCCAGCAGCTTCTATGGAGGGAACGGTGTTGGGGACGAGCAGTACTTC.

The table lists this clonotype with many counts. The chain combines TRBV2 with TRBJ2-1; TRBD1 is a possible D gene (6 bases). CDR1 and CDR2 (germline): SNHLY, FYNNEI. Deletions cut 10 bases from V and 7 bases from J, with 17 bases between. CDR3 length: 13 amino acids. In DNA form, the CDR3 reads TGTGCCACCGGGACACAGGGCTTAAATGAGCAGTTCTTC. It yields the protein CATGTQGLNEQFF.